The 19 T cell receptor beta chains below all came from one sample that was sequenced in a study of blood T cell repertoires in COVID-19. Sequencing used immunoSEQ multiplex PCR; TCRdb keeps in-frame clones, though not all of them. The sample carries fewer than 350,000 clones, 65% to 90% recorded once. The sequencing sample was made of peripheral blood. These receptor sequences come from a woman aged 60-70 years with active or convalescent COVID-19.

V is TRBV6-5 and J is TRBJ1-1; 7 nucleotides match TRBD1. Germline CDR1 and CDR2: MNHEY and SVGAGI. The CDR3 runs to 13 residues. J gave up 9 bases and V 3 bases, and 7 bases lay outside the gene matches. The CDR3 DNA reads as TGTGCCAGCAGTTATCGTGGACAGGCTAAAGCTTTCTTT. Encoded protein: CASSYRGQAKAFF.

The V call is TRBV2, the J call TRBJ1-5; TRBD1 is a possible D gene (5 bases). V was shortened by 4 bases and J by 5 bases, with 18 bases between the two germline ends. CDR3 size: 16 residues. Germline V gene lookup returns CDR1 SNHLY and CDR2 FYNNEI. The DNA for the CDR3 is TGTGCCAGCAGTGCCCCAGGGAAGTCGTGGGATCAGCCCCAGCATTTT. Protein sequence: CASSAPGKSWDQPQHF. Full variable domain (remainder filled in from reference TRBV2 and TRBJ1-5): EPEVTQTPSHQVTQMGQEVILRCVPISNHLYFYWYRQILGQKVEFLVSFYNNEISEKSEIFDDQFSVERPDGSNFTLKIRSTKLEDSAMYFCASSAPGKSWDQPQHFGDGTRLSIL.

V is TRBV6-5 and J is TRBJ2-2; TRBD2 is a possible D gene (6 bases). The CDR3 extends over 15 amino acids. V lost 2 bases, J lost 6 bases, and 13 bases lay in between. The germline V gene has CDR1 MNHEY and CDR2 SVGAGI. Here the CDR3 DNA reads TGTGCCAGCAGTTACCCGGGAGAAGGACCCGGGGAGCTGTTTTTT. This translates into CASSYPGEGPGELFF.

The chain employs TRBV29-1 and TRBJ2-1, with 10 bases aligning to TRBD2. This CDR3 is 15 amino acids long. After removal of 4 bases from V and 4 bases from J, the junction contained 7 bases not matched to a gene. Germline-derived CDR1 and CDR2 are SQVTM and ANQGSEA. The CDR3 sequence: CSVGSLAGVYNEQFF. For the CDR3, the DNA is TGCAGCGTTGGATCCCTAGCGGGGGTTTACAATGAGCAGTTCTTC.

The chain is built from TRBV5-1 and TRBJ1-4, with a possible D match to TRBD1 (5 bases). Germline assignment: CDR1 SGHRS and CDR2 YFSETQ. The CDR3 loop spans 14 amino acids. Trimming took off 0 bases at V and 6 bases at J, with 9 bases between the two ends. In nucleotides, the CDR3 is TGCGCCAGCAGCTTGGGGCAGGGATATGAAAAACTGTTTTTT. Translating it yields CASSLGQGYEKLFF.

The rearrangement uses TRBV5-5 and TRBJ1-2, with D uncertain. The V end was cut by 0 bases, the J end by 2 bases, with 11 bases between. From germline, CDR1 is SGHKS and CDR2 YYEKEE (reference sequence). The CDR3 consists of 15 residues. CDR3 nucleotide sequence: TGTGCCAGCAGCTTGGAGCAGCGGGGAAACTATGGCTACACCTTC. Its translation is CASSLEQRGNYGYTF.

The rearrangement uses TRBV28 and TRBJ2-6, with TRBD1 as a possible D gene (6 bases). The CDR3 sequence is 16 residues long. CDR1 is MDHEN and CDR2 is SYDVKM in the germline V gene. The ends were cut back, 6 bases at V and 2 bases at J, with 14 bases in the middle. The CDR3 DNA reads as TGTGCCAGCAGCTCCCCAGAGGGGGCTGGGGCCAACGTCCTGACTTTC. Translating gives CASSSPEGAGANVLTF.

The chain uses TRBV7-9 and TRBJ1-1; D is undetermined. The CDR3 sequence is 14 residues long. V lost 3 bases to trimming and J lost 4 bases, with 12 bases between them. Per the germline V gene, CDR1 is SEHNR and CDR2 is FQNEAQ (reference sequence). CDR3 region: CASSFPLAGTEAFF. In DNA form, the CDR3 reads TGTGCCAGCAGCTTCCCCCTGGCGGGCACTGAAGCTTTCTTT.

V and J are TRBV7-9 and TRBJ1-2; TRBD1 matches 9 bases. The trim removed 4 bases at V and 6 bases at J, leaving 12 bases unmatched. Germline CDR1 and CDR2: SEHNR and FQNEAQ (reference sequence). There are 16 residues in the CDR3. The DNA of the CDR3 is TGTGCCAGCAGCTCGAGAAACCGGGACAGGGTGGATGGCTACACCTTC. Protein: CASSSRNRDRVDGYTF.

The rearrangement joins TRBV19 to TRBJ2-1, with a tentative D call TRBD2 (5 bases). CDR1 and CDR2 (germline): LNHDA, SQIVND (reference sequence). This CDR3 has 17 amino acids. V was shortened by 5 bases and J by 3 bases, with 20 bases between the two germline ends. The CDR3 nucleotides are TGTGCCAGTAGTCTCATGGAGACTCGGGGATACTACAATGAGCAGTTCTTC. It specifies CASSLMETRGYYNEQFF.

This chain links TRBV3-1 (or the pseudogene TRBV3-2) with TRBJ2-5, with TRBD2 matching 7 bases. In germline, CDR1 is LGHDT, CDR2 YNNKEL (reference sequence). The CDR3 has 14 amino acids. Trimming took 0 bases from V and 2 from J; bases not matched to a gene: 0. CDR3 coding DNA: TGTGCCAGCAGCCAAGAGGGGGGGCAAGAGACCCAGTACTTC. It codes for CASSQEGGQETQYF.

The CDR3 sequence is CASSPRSGQGRSRSYGYTF. The CDR3 DNA is TGTGCCAGCAGCCCCAGATCAGGACAGGGGCGGAGTAGGAGCTATGGCTACACCTTC. The chain employs TRBV9 and TRBJ1-2, with TRBD1 identical over 9 bases. The CDR3 has 19 residues. J gave up 4 bases and V 4 bases, and 20 bases lay outside the gene matches. Germline assignment: CDR1 SGDLS and CDR2 YYNGEE.

The V gene is TRBV29-1, the J gene TRBJ2-1; D call uncertain. Trimming stripped 4 bases from V and 15 bases from J, with 22 bases between. There are 13 residues in the CDR3. From germline, CDR1 is SQVTM and CDR2 ANQGSEA. Here the CDR3 reads CSVGPRVSYVLFF. The CDR3 DNA reads as TGCAGCGTTGGCCCCCGGGTCTCATACGTCTTGTTCTTC.

This clone occurred once. This rearrangement joins TRBV3-1 (or the pseudogene TRBV3-2) to TRBJ1-1; D may be TRBD1 (6 bases). Germline values: CDR1 LGHDT, CDR2 YNNKEL (reference sequence). Trimming stripped 8 bases from V and 0 bases from J, with 19 bases between. The CDR3 is 16 residues long. The CDR3 coding sequence is TGTGCCAGCCCCCCTGGGGCAGGGGCTATGAACACTGAAGCTTTCTTT. Amino acids: CASPPGAGAMNTEAFF.

This clone occurred once. The CDR3 bases are TGTGCCAGCGGAAGGAGCGGGGGAAGCTCCTACAATGAGCAGTTCTTC. This codes for CASGRSGGSSYNEQFF. The rearrangement uses TRBV21-1 and TRBJ2-1; the D call in the table, TRBD2, was not verified against the DNA. TRBV21-1 is a known pseudogene. The CDR3 is 16 residues long.

The chain is built from TRBV3-1 (or the pseudogene TRBV3-2) and TRBJ1-5, with TRBD1 as a possible D gene (5 bases). The CDR3 extends over 15 amino acids. Trimming left V 1 base short and J 5 bases short, with 12 bases between. Germline loops: CDR1 LGHDT, CDR2 YNNKEL (reference sequence). The CDR3 region has the DNA TGTGCCAGCAGCCAAGTTACAGGACCTCATCAGCCCCAGCATTTT. It is translated as CASSQVTGPHQPQHF.

The genes are TRBV18 and TRBJ1-2; 9 bases align to TRBD1. V was clipped by 6 bases and J by 4 bases; unmatched bases: 12. Germline assignment: CDR1 KGHSH and CDR2 LQKENI. The CDR3 is 16 residues long. CDR3 coding DNA: TGTGCCAGCTCTCCCGGGACAGGGAACCCATTCTATGGCTACACCTTC. Translating it yields CASSPGTGNPFYGYTF.

Note on this clone: One end of the junction is discordant with germline, which a read error may explain. The chain links TRBV5-4 to TRBJ2-5, with TRBD1 identical over 7 bases. The germline V gene encodes CDR1 SGHNT and CDR2 YYREEE (reference sequence). This CDR3 contains 15 residues. The CDR3 loop reads CASSSRTGRQGTQYF. The CDR3 DNA is TGTGCCAGCAGCAGCCGGACAGGCCGGCAAGGGACCCAGTACTTC.

The chain couples TRBV27 to TRBJ1-6; possibly TRBD1 for D (5 bases). CDR3 length: 15 amino acids. V dropped 7 bases and J dropped 0 bases, with 10 bases sitting between them. Germline lookup yields CDR1 MNHEY and CDR2 SMNVEV (reference sequence). The CDR3: CASTPDSSYNSPLHF. DNA for the CDR3: TGTGCCAGCACCCCCGACAGCTCCTATAATTCACCCCTCCACTTT.